This TCR beta chain was recovered during a study of T cell repertoires in cytomegalovirus infection. Study-wide results and caveats: Summed public TCR beta family frequency identified CMV carriers bearing the relevant HLA.

The table lists this clonotype with a few counts. Its antigen is not identified. One entry per CDR3 protein results from TCRdb running MiXCR on the reads. This table has hundreds of thousands of distinct CDR3 sequences, 8% to 10% appearing once. The source of this sequence is a human donor in good health (CMV status not recorded). Some clones in this sample may be carry-over from other donors' samples. The specimen sequenced was PBMCs.

CDR3 region: CASSRWGGGYNEQFF. CDR3 DNA sequence: TGTGCCAGCAGTCGCTGGGGGGGAGGGTACAATGAGCAGTTCTTC. V gene TRBV6-5 combines with J gene TRBJ2-1; 7 nucleotides line up with TRBD2. CDR3 length: 15 amino acids. The V gene end was trimmed by 5 bases and the J gene end by 4 bases; junction bases not matched to a gene: 8. CDR1 MNHEY and CDR2 SVGAGI come from the germline V gene.